Described below is a single TCR beta chain sequence and its context. The CDR3 is 17 residues long. Deletions cut 0 bases from V and 0 bases from J, with 10 bases between. CDR1 is SGDLS, CDR2 YYNGEE, per germline. The source of the sample is a study of blood T cell repertoires in COVID-19. Study-wide background: The samples span acute and convalescent COVID-19 from the United States, Italy and Spain. From T cells, B-cell-depleted T cells, or PBMCs came the material, which was cDNA or gDNA.

Study processing details: Quantification of nucleated cells was approximated via reference gene primer amplification. Only in-frame clones appear in the TCRdb table, and some are missing; sequencing was by immunoSEQ multiplex PCR. V and J calls and clone size are as listed in that table; D and trimming were resolved from the DNA. The profile covers a few hundred thousand clones, with 88% appearing a single time and about 4.1% taken by the ten largest. This rearrangement joins TRBV9 to TRBJ1-6, with no clear D. This TCR came from a man aged 55 to 69 who had recovered from COVID-19. The sequencing input was peripheral blood. The chain's CDR3 is CASSVGRVPSYNSPLHF. The CDR3 DNA sequence: TGTGCCAGCAGCGTAGGGAGGGTACCCTCCTATAATTCACCCCTCCACTTT.